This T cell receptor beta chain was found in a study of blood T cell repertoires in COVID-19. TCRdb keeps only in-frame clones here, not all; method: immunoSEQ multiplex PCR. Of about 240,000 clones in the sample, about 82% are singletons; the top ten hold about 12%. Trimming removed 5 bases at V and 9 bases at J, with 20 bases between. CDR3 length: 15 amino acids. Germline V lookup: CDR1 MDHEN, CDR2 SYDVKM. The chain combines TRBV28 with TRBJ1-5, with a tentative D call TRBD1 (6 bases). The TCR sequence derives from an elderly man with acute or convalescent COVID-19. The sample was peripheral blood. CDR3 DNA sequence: TGTGCCAGCAGTCCGCTGGGGGGGCGGGCTGGGCCCCAGCATTTT. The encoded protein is CASSPLGGRAGPQHF.